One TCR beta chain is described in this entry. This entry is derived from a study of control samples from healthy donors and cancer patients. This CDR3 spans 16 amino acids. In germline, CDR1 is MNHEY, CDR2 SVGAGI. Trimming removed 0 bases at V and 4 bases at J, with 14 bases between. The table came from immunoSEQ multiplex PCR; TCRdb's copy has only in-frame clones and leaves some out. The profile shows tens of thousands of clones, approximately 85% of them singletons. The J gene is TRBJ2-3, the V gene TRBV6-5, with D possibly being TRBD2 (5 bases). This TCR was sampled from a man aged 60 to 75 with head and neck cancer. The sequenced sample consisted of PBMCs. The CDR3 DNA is TGTGCCAGCAGTTACTCCGGGGAAGCCCATGCAGATACGCAGTATTTT. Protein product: CASSYSGEAHADTQYF.